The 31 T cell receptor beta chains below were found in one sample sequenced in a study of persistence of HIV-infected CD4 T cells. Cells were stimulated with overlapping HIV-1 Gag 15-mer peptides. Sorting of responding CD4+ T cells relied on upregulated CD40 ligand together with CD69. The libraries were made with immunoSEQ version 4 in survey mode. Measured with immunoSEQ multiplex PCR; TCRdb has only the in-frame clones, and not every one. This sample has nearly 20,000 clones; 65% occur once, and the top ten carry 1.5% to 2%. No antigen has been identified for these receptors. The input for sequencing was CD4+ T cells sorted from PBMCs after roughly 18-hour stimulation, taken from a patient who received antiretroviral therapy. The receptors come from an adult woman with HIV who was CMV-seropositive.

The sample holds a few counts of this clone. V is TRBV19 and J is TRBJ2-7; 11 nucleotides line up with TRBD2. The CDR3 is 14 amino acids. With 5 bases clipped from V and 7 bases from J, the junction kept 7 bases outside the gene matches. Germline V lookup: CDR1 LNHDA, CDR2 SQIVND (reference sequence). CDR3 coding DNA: TGTGCCAGTAGTTCCTCGGGACTAGCGGTTGAGCAGTACTTC. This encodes CASSSSGLAVEQYF.

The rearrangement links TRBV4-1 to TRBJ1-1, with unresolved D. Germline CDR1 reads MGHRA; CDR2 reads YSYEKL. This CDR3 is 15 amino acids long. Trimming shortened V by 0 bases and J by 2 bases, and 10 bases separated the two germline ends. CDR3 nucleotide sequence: TGCGCCAGCAGCCAAGATGAAGACCAAAACACTGAAGCTTTCTTT. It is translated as CASSQDEDQNTEAFF.

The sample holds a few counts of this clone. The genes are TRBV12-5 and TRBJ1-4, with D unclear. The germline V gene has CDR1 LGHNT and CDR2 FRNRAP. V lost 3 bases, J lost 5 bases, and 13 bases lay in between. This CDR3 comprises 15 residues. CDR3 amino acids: CASGFDPERNEKLFF. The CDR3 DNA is TGTGCTAGTGGTTTCGACCCCGAGAGGAATGAAAAACTGTTTTTT.

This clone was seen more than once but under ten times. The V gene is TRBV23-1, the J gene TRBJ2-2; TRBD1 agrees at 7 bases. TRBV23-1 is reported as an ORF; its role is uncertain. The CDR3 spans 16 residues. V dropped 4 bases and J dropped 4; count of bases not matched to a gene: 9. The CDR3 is CASSLGQALFTGELFF. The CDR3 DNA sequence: TGCGCCAGCAGTCTCGGACAGGCTCTTTTCACCGGGGAGCTGTTTTTT.

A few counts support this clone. Here the CDR3 reads CATSRGQGNSPLHF. CDR3 in DNA: TGTGCCACCAGCAGGGGACAGGGTAATTCACCCCTCCACTTT. The chain carries TRBV15 and TRBJ1-6, with 9 bases matching TRBD1. Trimming removed 3 bases from V and 6 bases from J; junction bases left unmatched: 0. Germline CDR1 LNHNV, CDR2 YYDKDF (reference sequence). This CDR3 comprises 14 residues.

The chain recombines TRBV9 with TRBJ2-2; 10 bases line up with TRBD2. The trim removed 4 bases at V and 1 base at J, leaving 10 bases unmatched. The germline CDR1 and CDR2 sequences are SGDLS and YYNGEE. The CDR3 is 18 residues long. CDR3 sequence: CASSPLFGLAVNTGELFF. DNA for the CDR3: TGTGCCAGCAGCCCCCTATTTGGACTAGCGGTGAACACCGGGGAGCTGTTTTTT.

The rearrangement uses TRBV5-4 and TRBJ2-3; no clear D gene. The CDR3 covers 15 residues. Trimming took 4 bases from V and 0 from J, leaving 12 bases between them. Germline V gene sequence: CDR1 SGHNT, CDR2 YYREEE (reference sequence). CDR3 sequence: CASSVDGTSTDTQYF. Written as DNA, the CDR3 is TGTGCCAGCAGCGTGGACGGAACTAGCACAGATACGCAGTATTTT.

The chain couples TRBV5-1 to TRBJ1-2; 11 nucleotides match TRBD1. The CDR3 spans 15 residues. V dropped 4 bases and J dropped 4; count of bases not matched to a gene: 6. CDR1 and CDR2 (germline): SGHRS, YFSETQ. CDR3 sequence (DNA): TGCGCCAGCAGCCCTGGACAGGGGGCCACCTATGGCTACACCTTC. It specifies CASSPGQGATYGYTF.

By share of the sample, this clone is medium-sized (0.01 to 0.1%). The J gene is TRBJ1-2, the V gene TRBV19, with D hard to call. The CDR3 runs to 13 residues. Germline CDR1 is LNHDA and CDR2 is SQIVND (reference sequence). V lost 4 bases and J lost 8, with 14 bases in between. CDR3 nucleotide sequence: TGTGCCAGTAGTACAGGCCCCAGGCACGGCTACACCTTC. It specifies CASSTGPRHGYTF.

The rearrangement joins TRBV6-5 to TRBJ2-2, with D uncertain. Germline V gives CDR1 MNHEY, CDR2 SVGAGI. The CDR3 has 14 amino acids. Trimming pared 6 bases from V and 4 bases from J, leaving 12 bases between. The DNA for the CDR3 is TGTGCCAGCAGCACCCAGTGGGGCACCGGGGAGCTGTTTTTT. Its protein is CASSTQWGTGELFF.

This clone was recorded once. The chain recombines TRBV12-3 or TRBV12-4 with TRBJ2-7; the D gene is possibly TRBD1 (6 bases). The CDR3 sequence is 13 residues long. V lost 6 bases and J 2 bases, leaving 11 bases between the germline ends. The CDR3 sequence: CASSQGFPYEQYV. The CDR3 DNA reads TGTGCCAGCAGCCAGGGGTTCCCCTACGAGCAGTACGTC.

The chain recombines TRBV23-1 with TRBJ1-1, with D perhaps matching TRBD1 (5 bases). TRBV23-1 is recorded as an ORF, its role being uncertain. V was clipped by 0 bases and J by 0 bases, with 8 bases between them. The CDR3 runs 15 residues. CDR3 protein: CASSQSGHLNTEAFF. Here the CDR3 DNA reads TGCGCCAGCAGTCAATCGGGGCACCTGAACACTGAAGCTTTCTTT.

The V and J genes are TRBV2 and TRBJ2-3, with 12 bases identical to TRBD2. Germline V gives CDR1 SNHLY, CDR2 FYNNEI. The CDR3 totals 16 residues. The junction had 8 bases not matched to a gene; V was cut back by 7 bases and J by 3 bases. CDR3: CASNPSGGAGTDTQYF. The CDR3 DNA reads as TGTGCCAGCAACCCTAGCGGGGGGGCCGGTACAGATACGCAGTATTTT.

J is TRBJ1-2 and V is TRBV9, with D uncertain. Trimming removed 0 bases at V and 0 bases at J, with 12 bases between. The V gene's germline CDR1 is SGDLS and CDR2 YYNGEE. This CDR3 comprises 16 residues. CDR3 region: CASSVEGGNPNYGYTF. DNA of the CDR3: TGTGCCAGCAGCGTAGAAGGAGGGAACCCTAACTATGGCTACACCTTC.

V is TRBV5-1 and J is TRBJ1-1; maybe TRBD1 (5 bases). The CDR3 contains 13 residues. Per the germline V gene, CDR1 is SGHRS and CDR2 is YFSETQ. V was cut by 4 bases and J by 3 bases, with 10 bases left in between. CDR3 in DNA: TGCGCCAGCAGCATTGGCAGGGACACTGAAGCTTTCTTT. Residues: CASSIGRDTEAFF.

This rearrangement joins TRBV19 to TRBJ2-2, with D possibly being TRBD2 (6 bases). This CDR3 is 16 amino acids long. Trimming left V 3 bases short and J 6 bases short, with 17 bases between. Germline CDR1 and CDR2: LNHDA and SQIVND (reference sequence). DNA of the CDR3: TGTGCCAGTAGTATTCCGGGACTCCCCCTTTCCGGGGAGCTGTTTTTT. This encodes CASSIPGLPLSGELFF.

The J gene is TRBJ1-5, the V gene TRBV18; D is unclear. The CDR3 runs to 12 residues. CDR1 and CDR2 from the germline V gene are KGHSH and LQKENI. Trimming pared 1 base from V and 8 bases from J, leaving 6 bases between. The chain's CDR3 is CASSPRGEPQHF. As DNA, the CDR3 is TGTGCCAGCTCACCACGGGGTGAGCCCCAGCATTTT. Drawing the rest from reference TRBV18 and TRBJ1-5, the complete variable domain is NAGVMQNPRHLVRRRGQEARLRCSPMKGHSHVYWYRQLPEEGLKFMVYLQKENIIDESGMPKERFSAEFPKEGPSILRIQQVVRGDSAAYFCASSPRGEPQHFGDGTRLSIL.

CDR3 region: CASRPAASTDTQYF. CDR3 DNA: TGTGCAAGTCGCCCGGCGGCCAGCACAGATACGCAGTATTTT. This chain links TRBV12-2 with TRBJ2-3; the table gives TRBD2 as D, unverified against the DNA. TRBV12-2 is shown as a pseudogene. This CDR3 contains 14 residues.

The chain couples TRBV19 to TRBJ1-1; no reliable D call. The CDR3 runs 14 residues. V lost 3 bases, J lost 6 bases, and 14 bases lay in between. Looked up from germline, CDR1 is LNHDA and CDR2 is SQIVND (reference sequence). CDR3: CASSIPGRVAEAFF. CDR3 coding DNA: TGTGCCAGTAGTATCCCTGGAAGGGTCGCTGAAGCTTTCTTT.

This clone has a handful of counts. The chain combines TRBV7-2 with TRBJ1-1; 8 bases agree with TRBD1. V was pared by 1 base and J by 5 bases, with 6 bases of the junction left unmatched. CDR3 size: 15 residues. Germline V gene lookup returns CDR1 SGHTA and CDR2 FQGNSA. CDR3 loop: CASSLEGRGQTEAFF. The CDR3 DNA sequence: TGTGCCAGCAGCTTAGAGGGCAGGGGGCAGACTGAAGCTTTCTTT.

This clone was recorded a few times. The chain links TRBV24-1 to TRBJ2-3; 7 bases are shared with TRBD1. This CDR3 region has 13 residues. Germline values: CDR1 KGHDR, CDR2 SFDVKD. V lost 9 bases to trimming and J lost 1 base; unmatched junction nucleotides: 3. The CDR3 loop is CATQGTGTDTQYF. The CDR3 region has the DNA TGTGCCACCCAGGGGACAGGCACAGATACGCAGTATTTT.

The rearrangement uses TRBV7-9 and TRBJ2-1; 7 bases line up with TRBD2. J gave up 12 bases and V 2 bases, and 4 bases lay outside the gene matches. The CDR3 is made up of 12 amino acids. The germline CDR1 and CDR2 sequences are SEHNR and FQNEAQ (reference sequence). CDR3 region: CASSLKGLRQFF. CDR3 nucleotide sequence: TGTGCCAGCAGCTTAAAGGGACTACGGCAGTTCTTC.

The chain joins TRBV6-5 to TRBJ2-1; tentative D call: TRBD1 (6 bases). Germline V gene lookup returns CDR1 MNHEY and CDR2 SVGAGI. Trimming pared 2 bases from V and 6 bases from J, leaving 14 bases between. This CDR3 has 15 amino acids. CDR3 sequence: CASSYASQGTNEQFF. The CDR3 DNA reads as TGTGCCAGCAGTTACGCCTCACAGGGAACCAATGAGCAGTTCTTC.

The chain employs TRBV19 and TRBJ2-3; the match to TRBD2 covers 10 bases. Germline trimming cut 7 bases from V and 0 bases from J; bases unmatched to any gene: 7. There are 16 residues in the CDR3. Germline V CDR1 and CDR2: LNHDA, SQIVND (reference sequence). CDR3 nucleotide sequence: TGTGCCAGTACCGAGCGGGGGGGCACTAGCACAGATACGCAGTATTTT. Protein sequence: CASTERGGTSTDTQYF.

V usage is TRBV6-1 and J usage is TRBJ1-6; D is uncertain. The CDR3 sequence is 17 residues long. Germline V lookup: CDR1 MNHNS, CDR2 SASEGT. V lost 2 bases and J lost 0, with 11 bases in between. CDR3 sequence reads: CASSEMGPSSYNSPLHF. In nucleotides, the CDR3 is TGTGCCAGCAGTGAAATGGGTCCTAGCTCCTATAATTCACCCCTCCACTTT.

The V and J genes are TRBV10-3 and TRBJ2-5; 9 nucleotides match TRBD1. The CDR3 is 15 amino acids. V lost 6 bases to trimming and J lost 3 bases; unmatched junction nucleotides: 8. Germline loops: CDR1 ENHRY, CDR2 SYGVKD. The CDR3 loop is CAIRDRGTNKETQYF. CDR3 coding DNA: TGTGCCATCAGGGACAGGGGAACGAACAAAGAGACCCAGTACTTC.

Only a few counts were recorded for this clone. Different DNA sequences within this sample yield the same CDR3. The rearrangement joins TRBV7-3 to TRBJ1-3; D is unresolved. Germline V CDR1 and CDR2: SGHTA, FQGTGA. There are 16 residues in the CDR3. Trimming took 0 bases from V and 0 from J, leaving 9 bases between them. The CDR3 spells CASSLTGGNSGNTIYF. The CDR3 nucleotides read TGTGCCAGCAGCTTAACGGGCGGCAACTCTGGAAACACCATATATTTT.

This chain's CDR3 is CASGPQGNTGELFF. Written as DNA, the CDR3 is TGTGCTAGTGGTCCTCAGGGAAACACCGGGGAGCTGTTTTTT. The chain joins TRBV12-5 to TRBJ2-2; a weak D match, TRBD1 (5 bases). With 5 bases removed from V and 2 bases from J, the gap between germline ends came to 9 bases. The CDR3 covers 14 residues. Per germline, CDR1 LGHNT and CDR2 FRNRAP.

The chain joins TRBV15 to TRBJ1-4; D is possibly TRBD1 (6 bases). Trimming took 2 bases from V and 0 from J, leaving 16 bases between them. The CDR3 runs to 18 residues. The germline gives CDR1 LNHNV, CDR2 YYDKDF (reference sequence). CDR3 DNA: TGTGCCACCAGCAGACTACCCCCCAGGGGAGCAACTAATGAAAAACTGTTTTTT. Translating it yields CATSRLPPRGATNEKLFF.

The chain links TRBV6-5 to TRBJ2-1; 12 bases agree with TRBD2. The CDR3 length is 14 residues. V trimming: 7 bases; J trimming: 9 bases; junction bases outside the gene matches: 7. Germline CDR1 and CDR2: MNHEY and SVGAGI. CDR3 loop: CASKTTSGGIEQFF. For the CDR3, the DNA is TGTGCCAGCAAGACGACTAGCGGGGGAATTGAGCAGTTCTTC.

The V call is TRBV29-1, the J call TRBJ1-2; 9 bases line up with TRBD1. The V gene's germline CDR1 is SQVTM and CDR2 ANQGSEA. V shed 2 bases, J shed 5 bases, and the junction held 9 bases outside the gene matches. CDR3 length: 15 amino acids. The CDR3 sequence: CSVEPARQGGYGYTF. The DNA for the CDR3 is TGCAGCGTTGAACCAGCCCGACAGGGGGGATATGGCTACACCTTC.